One T cell receptor (beta chain) is described in this entry. Germline CDR1 is MNHEY and CDR2 is SVGAGI. This CDR3 comprises 15 residues. Trimming removed 7 bases at V and 6 bases at J, with 19 bases between. The data stem from a study of blood T cell repertoires in COVID-19. Study-wide background: The United States, Italy and Spain were the sources of the acute and convalescent COVID-19 samples. The cDNA or gDNA used as material had been derived from T cells, B-cell-depleted T cells, or PBMCs.

Original methodology: Amplified reference gene primers provided the basis for estimating nucleated cell counts. Profiled with immunoSEQ multiplex PCR; TCRdb holds only in-frame clones, not every one. D and trimming come from the DNA, and the V and J calls and clone size come from that table. The sample contains about 140,000 clones, around three quarters of which appear only once. V gene TRBV6-5 combines with J gene TRBJ1-5, with D uncertain. This TCR derives from a man aged 60 to 75 with acute or convalescent COVID-19. The source material was peripheral blood. The CDR3 protein is CASTTRGGSFQPQHF. In DNA form, the CDR3 reads TGTGCCAGCACCACCCGGGGAGGGTCGTTTCAGCCCCAGCATTTT.